This TCR beta chain is from a study of cytotoxic CD8 clonotypes in ibrutinib-treated CLL. Sequencing was performed with immunoSEQ multiplex PCR; in TCRdb, only in-frame clones are kept and a portion is missing. Of some 100,000 clones in the sample, about 58% were seen once. TCR beta libraries used around 2 micrograms of genomic DNA from cryopreserved PBMCs. This clone showed up just a few times. This material consisted of PBMCs, taken after 24 months of ibrutinib treatment. This receptor was obtained from a human donor with chronic lymphocytic leukemia.

The CDR3 here is CASSGDPRETQYF. CDR3 in DNA: TGTGCCAGCAGCGGGGACCCGAGGGAGACCCAGTACTTC. This sequence joins TRBV7-3 and TRBJ2-5, with D perhaps TRBD1 or TRBD2 (5 bases each). The CDR3 loop spans 13 amino acids. CDR1 SGHTA and CDR2 FQGTGA come from the germline V gene. Trimming took 5 bases from V and 5 from J, leaving 12 bases between them.